What follows are 20 T cell receptor beta chains derived from one specimen sequenced in a study of blood T cells in healthy people across ages. With a J-beta primer mix and a sample-barcoded 5' primer, a second PCR ran about 7 to 12 cycles. MiXCR was run by TCRdb on the 5' RACE reads, yielding one entry per CDR3 protein. The table records 650,000 to 800,000 distinct CDR3 sequences, under 45% of them present only once. The specimen was blood. These receptors originate from a man aged 55 to 70 in good health.

The chain combines TRBV7-9 with TRBJ2-3; 7 bases align to TRBD1. The trim removed 5 bases at V and 1 base at J, leaving 6 bases unmatched. Germline CDR1 reads SEHNR; CDR2 reads FQNEAQ (reference sequence). The CDR3 length is 15 residues. The CDR3 region is CASSPEGQGTDTQYF. The CDR3 region has the DNA TGTGCCAGCAGCCCGGAAGGACAGGGCACAGATACGCAGTATTTT.

This clonotype appeared a few times. V gene TRBV7-8 combines with J gene TRBJ1-5; possibly TRBD1 for D (6 bases). Deletions cut 2 bases from V and 9 bases from J, with 14 bases between. The length of the CDR3 is 14 residues. Germline CDR1 SGHVS, CDR2 FQNEAQ. The CDR3 DNA reads TGTGCCAGCAGCTTAATGCCAGGGGATAGGCCCCAGCATTTT. It yields the protein CASSLMPGDRPQHF.

This clonotype has more than one count but fewer than ten. This rearrangement joins TRBV10-3 to TRBJ1-2; 8 bases fit TRBD1. Germline lookup yields CDR1 ENHRY and CDR2 SYGVKD. With V trimmed by 7 bases and J by 4 bases, 11 bases remained unmatched. The CDR3 spans 15 residues. The chain's CDR3 is CAITGQGGPTYGYTF. The DNA for the CDR3 is TGTGCCATCACCGGACAGGGCGGGCCGACCTATGGCTACACCTTC.

V gene TRBV3-1 combines with J gene TRBJ1-2; D gene ambiguous. The germline V gene encodes CDR1 LGHDT and CDR2 YNNKEL (reference sequence). This CDR3 spans 13 amino acids. Trimming took off 3 bases at V and 3 bases at J, with 8 bases between the two ends. CDR3 nucleotides: TGTGCCAGCAGCCATGACACTGACTATGGCTACACCTTC. It yields the protein CASSHDTDYGYTF.

The table lists this clonotype with a few counts. This chain connects TRBV7-9 to TRBJ2-7, with TRBD2 matching 7 bases. CDR3 size: 12 residues. The trim removed 5 bases at V and 9 bases at J, leaving 7 bases unmatched. Germline lookup yields CDR1 SEHNR and CDR2 FQNEAQ (reference sequence). CDR3: CASSRGDRAQYF. As DNA, the CDR3 is TGTGCCAGCAGCCGGGGGGACCGGGCGCAGTACTTC.

The CDR3 loop is CASSSLGGQGFYGYTF. In nucleotides, the CDR3 is TGTGCCAGCAGTTCCTTAGGGGGACAAGGCTTCTATGGCTACACCTTC. V and J are TRBV5-6 and TRBJ1-2, with a weak D call TRBD1 (6 bases). V lost 5 bases to trimming and J lost 4 bases, with 21 bases between them. Germline V lookup: CDR1 SGHDT, CDR2 YYEEEE. This CDR3 spans 16 amino acids.

The rearrangement joins TRBV7-2 to TRBJ2-3, with TRBD2 matching over 13 bases. CDR3 length: 17 residues. Germline lookup yields CDR1 SGHTA and CDR2 FQGNSA. Unmatched junction bases numbered 6, after V lost 5 bases and J lost 1 base. CDR3 in DNA: TGTGCCAGCAGCCAGACTAGCGGGGGGTACGGCACAGATACGCAGTATTTT. Translated: CASSQTSGGYGTDTQYF.

This sequence joins TRBV6-5 and TRBJ1-2; 8 bases fit TRBD1. V shed 2 bases, J shed 4 bases, and the junction held 6 bases outside the gene matches. Germline V lookup: CDR1 MNHEY, CDR2 SVGAGI. This CDR3 spans 15 amino acids. The CDR3: CASSYKATGAYGYTF. As DNA, the CDR3 is TGTGCCAGCAGTTACAAGGCGACAGGGGCCTATGGCTACACCTTC.

V is TRBV12-3 or TRBV12-4 and J is TRBJ2-3, with TRBD2 matching 15 bases. The V and J ends lost 6 bases and 0 bases, in that order; junction bases with no gene match: 13. The CDR3 is 20 residues long. The CDR3 loop is CASRASWGTSGGRSTDTQYF. For the CDR3, the DNA is TGTGCCAGCAGGGCCTCATGGGGGACTAGCGGGGGGCGTAGCACAGATACGCAGTATTTT.

The CDR3 spells CATSRDQGGNPVNEKLFF. Here the CDR3 DNA reads TGTGCCACCAGCAGAGATCAGGGGGGTAATCCGGTTAATGAAAAACTGTTTTTT. The J gene is TRBJ1-4, the V gene TRBV15; 7 bases map to TRBD1. J gave up 4 bases and V 0 bases, and 11 bases lay outside the gene matches. The CDR3 is 18 amino acids. Germline lookup yields CDR1 LNHNV and CDR2 YYDKDF (reference sequence).

The chain couples TRBV2 to TRBJ1-1; perhaps TRBD1 as D (5 bases). Germline V lookup: CDR1 SNHLY, CDR2 FYNNEI. The CDR3 spans 11 residues. V lost 7 bases, J lost 8 bases, and 11 bases lay in between. The chain's CDR3 is CASTATAEAFF. CDR3 nucleotide sequence: TGTGCCAGCACGGCGACAGCCGAAGCTTTCTTT. Complete variable domain (other parts from reference TRBV2 and TRBJ1-1): EPEVTQTPSHQVTQMGQEVILRCVPISNHLYFYWYRQILGQKVEFLVSFYNNEISEKSEIFDDQFSVERPDGSNFTLKIRSTKLEDSAMYFCASTATAEAFFGQGTRLTVV.

This clonotype came up a few times. This rearrangement joins TRBV4-1 to TRBJ2-5; D is unresolved. The length of the CDR3 is 13 residues. The V gene lost 2 bases and the J gene lost 5 bases, with 9 bases spanning the gap. The germline CDR1 and CDR2 sequences are MGHRA and YSYEKL. Here the CDR3 DNA reads TGCGCCAGCAGCCAAATTCTGCGGGAGACCCAGTACTTC. It specifies CASSQILRETQYF.

This clonotype was counted between two and nine times. The rearrangement links TRBV11-2 to TRBJ2-2; 10 bases agree with TRBD1. CDR3 length equals 16 residues. V was pared by 7 bases and J by 6 bases, with 11 bases of the junction left unmatched. Looked up from germline, CDR1 is SGHAT and CDR2 is FQNNGV. CDR3 amino acids: CASMLDGTGVPGELFF. DNA for the CDR3: TGTGCCAGCATGCTAGACGGGACAGGGGTCCCCGGGGAGCTGTTTTTT.

The chain uses TRBV20-1 and TRBJ2-5; TRBD2 matches 8 bases. This CDR3 has 15 residues. CDR1 is DFQATT and CDR2 is SNEGSKA in the germline V gene (reference sequence). V lost 3 bases, J lost 3 bases, and 9 bases stayed unmatched. The chain's CDR3 is CSASPAGGIKETQYF. CDR3 in DNA: TGCAGTGCTAGTCCCGCGGGGGGCATCAAAGAGACCCAGTACTTC.

Of note for this clonotype: The germline gene is not matched at one end of the junction; a read error may be the cause. CDR3 protein: CASSQEWRSTRYF. In nucleotides, the CDR3 is TGTGCCAGCAGCCAGGAATGGAGGTCGACCCGGTACTTC. This chain uses TRBV16 with TRBJ2-5, with D perhaps TRBD2 (5 bases). The CDR3 is made up of 13 amino acids. From germline, CDR1 is KGHSY and CDR2 FQNENV.

This clonotype was seen more than once but under ten times. The chain has TRBV28 and TRBJ2-2; possible D gene TRBD2, 6 bases. Trimming cost V 6 bases and J 7 bases, with 12 bases left between them. The germline CDR1 and CDR2 sequences are MDHEN and SYDVKM. The CDR3 is made up of 13 amino acids. The CDR3, as DNA: TGTGCCAGCAGCTTAATCGGGGGCGGGGAGCTGTTTTTT. It codes for CASSLIGGGELFF.

This clonotype occurred a few times. This chain connects TRBV12-3 or TRBV12-4 to TRBJ2-3, with D possibly being TRBD2 (5 bases). The V and J ends lost 1 base and 7 bases respectively, with 12 bases between them. The CDR3 loop spans 14 amino acids. The CDR3 nucleotides read TGTGCCAGCAGTTTAGGCGGGTCCCGCCATACGCAGTATTTT. It is translated as CASSLGGSRHTQYF.

The CDR3 spells CASSYSPIYSNYGYTF. The DNA for the CDR3 is TGTGCCAGCAGTTACTCCCCGATTTATTCTAACTATGGCTACACCTTC. The V and J genes are TRBV6-6 and TRBJ1-2; D is unresolved. Germline CDR1 is MNHNY and CDR2 is SVGAGI (reference sequence). V shed 0 bases and J shed 0 bases, with 11 bases lying between them. This CDR3 contains 16 residues.

The V gene is TRBV7-9, the J gene TRBJ2-5, with 12 bases identical to TRBD1. Germline CDR1 SEHNR, CDR2 FQNEAQ (reference sequence). This CDR3 is 15 amino acids long. The junction had 5 bases not matched to a gene; V was cut back by 5 bases and J by 4 bases. CDR3: CASSTGQGAIETQYF. CDR3 DNA sequence: TGTGCCAGCAGCACGGGACAGGGGGCTATAGAGACCCAGTACTTC.

V and J are TRBV11-2 and TRBJ2-1; 14 nucleotides match TRBD2. Trimming cost V 5 bases and J 1 base; bases outside gene matches: 13. This CDR3 has 20 amino acids. Looked up from germline, CDR1 is SGHAT and CDR2 is FQNNGV. CDR3 region: CASSHWGTSGGQGSYNEQFF. In DNA form, the CDR3 reads TGTGCCAGCAGCCACTGGGGGACTAGCGGGGGCCAGGGATCCTACAATGAGCAGTTCTTC.